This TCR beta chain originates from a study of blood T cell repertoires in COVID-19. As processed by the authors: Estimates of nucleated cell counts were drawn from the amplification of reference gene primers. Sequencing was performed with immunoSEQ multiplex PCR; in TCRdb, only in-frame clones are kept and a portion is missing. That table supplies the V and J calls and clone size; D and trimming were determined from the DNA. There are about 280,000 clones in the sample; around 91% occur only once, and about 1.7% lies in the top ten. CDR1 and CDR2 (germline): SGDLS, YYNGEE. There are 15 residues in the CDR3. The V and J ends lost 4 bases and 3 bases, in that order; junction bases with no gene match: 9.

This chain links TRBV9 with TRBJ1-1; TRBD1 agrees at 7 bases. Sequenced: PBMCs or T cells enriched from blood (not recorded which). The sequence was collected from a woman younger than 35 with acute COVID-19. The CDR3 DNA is TGTGCCAGCAGCCCAGCAGGGGGTCAAGACACTGAAGCTTTCTTT. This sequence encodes CASSPAGGQDTEAFF.